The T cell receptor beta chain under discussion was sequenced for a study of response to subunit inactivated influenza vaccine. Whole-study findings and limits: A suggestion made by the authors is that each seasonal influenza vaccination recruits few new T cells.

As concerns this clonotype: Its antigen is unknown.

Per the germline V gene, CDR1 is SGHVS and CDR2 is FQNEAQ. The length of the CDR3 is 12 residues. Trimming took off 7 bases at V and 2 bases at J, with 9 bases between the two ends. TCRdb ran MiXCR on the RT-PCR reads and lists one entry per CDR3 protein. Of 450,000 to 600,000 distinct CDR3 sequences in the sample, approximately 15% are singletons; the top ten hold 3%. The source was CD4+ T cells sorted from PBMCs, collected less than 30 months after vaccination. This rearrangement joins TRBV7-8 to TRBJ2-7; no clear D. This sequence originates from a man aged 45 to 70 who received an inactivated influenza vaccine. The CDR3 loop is CASTPVTYEQYF. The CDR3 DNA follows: TGTGCCAGCACCCCCGTGACCTACGAGCAGTACTTC.